The clone carrying this TCR beta chain is a singleton in its sample. The junction had 10 bases not matched to a gene; V was cut back by 2 bases and J by 9 bases. This CDR3 comprises 17 residues. Germline CDR1 is SGDLS and CDR2 is YYNGEE. The protocol was immunoSEQ multiplex PCR, while the TCRdb copy is restricted to in-frame clones and leaves out a portion. The sample yields some 400,000 clones, about 90% seen once. The entry originates in a study of blood T cell repertoires in COVID-19. The sequenced sample consisted of peripheral blood. The clonotype comes from a woman aged 30 to 39 with COVID-19, enrolled during active disease. The chain links TRBV9 to TRBJ2-1; TRBD2 aligns across 14 bases. DNA for the CDR3: TGTGCCAGCAGCGTCAACCCGGGACTAGCGGGAGTAGGTGAGCAGTTCTTC. Translated, it gives CASSVNPGLAGVGEQFF.